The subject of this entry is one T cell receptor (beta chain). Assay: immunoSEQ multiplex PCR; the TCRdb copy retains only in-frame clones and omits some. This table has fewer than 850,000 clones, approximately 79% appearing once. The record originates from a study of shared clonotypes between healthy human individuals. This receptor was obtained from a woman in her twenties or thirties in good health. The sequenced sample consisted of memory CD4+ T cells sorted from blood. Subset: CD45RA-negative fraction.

The CDR3 spells CASSTAGGKLFF. CDR3 bases: TGCGCCAGCAGTACAGCGGGGGGAAAACTGTTTTTT. The J gene is TRBJ1-4, the V gene TRBV10-1, with a weak D call TRBD1 (5 bases). Trimming shortened V by 5 bases and J by 10 bases, and 11 bases separated the two germline ends. This CDR3 has 12 residues. The germline V gene has CDR1 WNHNN and CDR2 SYGVQD (reference sequence).